A selection of T cell receptor beta chains follows, all from one sample in a study of T cell clonotyping in hematopoietic cell transplantation. The assay was immunoSEQ multiplex PCR, and TCRdb's table has in-frame clones only and misses some. The data show thousands of clones, about 91% seen once. The sequencing sample was made of peripheral blood mononuclear cells. The source is a man in his forties or fifties in good health. Some clones in this sample may be carry-over from other donors' samples. Each CDR3 is given with its conserved first and last residue. A D gene is named only where the DNA matches it firmly. Size is omitted from some rows. Given values are once, few, many or a class for expanded clones.

clone size,J gene,V gene,D gene,CDR3 protein,CDR3 DNA
-,TRBJ2-5,TRBV7-9,-,CASSFLSGKETQYF,TGTGCCAGCAGCTTTCTCTCGGGGAAAGAGACCCAGTACTTC
-,TRBJ1-5,TRBV7-9,-,CASRLSGEGNQPQHF,TGTGCCAGCCGTCTGAGTGGGGAAGGCAATCAGCCCCAGCATTTT
-,TRBJ1-2,TRBV6-5,-,CASSQSLYLGDGYTF,TGTGCCAGCAGTCAATCGCTGTACTTAGGGGACGGCTACACCTTC
-,TRBJ2-5,TRBV5-8,-,CASSLGRLGGETQYF,TGTGCCAGCAGCTTGGGACGGCTGGGCGGAGAGACCCAGTACTTC
-,TRBJ2-5,TRBV5-6,TRBD2,CASSSSGTSAVETQYF,TGTGCCAGCAGCTCTTCCGGGACTAGCGCCGTCGAGACCCAGTACTTC
-,TRBJ1-2,TRBV4-2,-,CASSQGRGSYTF,TGTGCCAGCAGCCAAGGGCGGGGGTCCTACACCTTC
-,TRBJ1-4,TRBV7-4,-,CASSPIPTNEKLFF,TGTGCCAGCAGCCCTATTCCAACTAATGAAAAACTGTTTTTT
once,TRBJ2-4,TRBV12-5,TRBD2,CASARTSGGAEAKNIQYF,TGTGCTAGTGCCCGGACTAGCGGGGGGGCCGAGGCCAAAAACATTCAGTACTTC
-,TRBJ1-5,TRBV4-3,-,CASSQDWRQTYQPQHF,TGCGCCAGCAGCCAAGATTGGAGGCAGACCTATCAGCCCCAGCATTTT
-,TRBJ1-1,TRBV7-9,TRBD1,CASSPGQGTEAFF,TGTGCCAGCAGCCCGGGACAGGGGACAGAAGCTTTCTTT
few,TRBJ2-1,TRBV6-1,-,CASSVSVGANEQFF,TGTGCCAGCAGTGTCTCCGTTGGGGCGAATGAGCAGTTCTTC
once,TRBJ1-5,TRBV12-5,TRBD1,CASGLVPTNRGDF,TGTGCTAGTGGTTTGGTACCTACGAACAGGGGGGATTTT
-,TRBJ1-5,TRBV19,-,CASSIGQEYSNQPQHF,TGTGCCAGTAGTATAGGACAGGAGTATAGCAATCAGCCCCAGCATTTT
-,TRBJ2-3,TRBV29-1,-,CSASSGTQYF,TGCAGCGCTTCCAGCGGTACGCAGTATTTT
-,TRBJ1-4,TRBV9,-,CASSVGGGSEKLFF,TGTGCCAGCAGCGTAGGAGGGGGGAGTGAAAAACTGTTTTTT
few,TRBJ1-2,TRBV5-8,-,CASSFVWDGPSYGYTF,TGTGCCAGCAGTTTCGTCTGGGACGGTCCTTCGTATGGCTACACCTTC
-,TRBJ1-1,TRBV5-1,-,CASSEPNTEAFF,TGCGCCAGCAGCGAACCGAACACTGAAGCTTTCTTT